A single sample gave rise to the 29 T cell receptor beta chains below, sequenced in a study of post-analysis software for immune sequencing data. Study results and caveats: Five TRBV segments (TRBV5-6, TRBV5-1 and TRBV20-1 among them) occurred more frequently in patients than in controls.

These TCRs' antigens remain unknown. Presence of unique molecular identifiers characterized the TCR beta cDNA libraries. One entry per CDR3 protein, called by TCRdb with MiXCR from the PCR reads. The sample shows under 200,000 distinct CDR3 sequences, 25% to 35% of them seen only once. What was sequenced was blood. The source is a girl aged 2-17 years with multiple sclerosis.

This clonotype showed up just a few times. The chain carries TRBV3-1 and TRBJ2-3; maybe TRBD1 (6 bases). The germline V and J ends were trimmed by 3 bases and 0 bases, with 10 bases remaining between them. This CDR3 comprises 15 residues. Germline loops: CDR1 LGHDT, CDR2 YNNKEL (reference sequence). The CDR3 nucleotides read TGTGCCAGCAGCCAGTGGGGGCTAAGCACAGATACGCAGTATTTT. Protein sequence: CASSQWGLSTDTQYF.

This clonotype was seen a few times. The chain is built from TRBV10-3 and TRBJ1-5, with TRBD1 matching over 9 bases. CDR1 and CDR2 (germline): ENHRY, SYGVKD. This CDR3 contains 15 residues. The junction had 7 bases not matched to a gene; V was cut back by 3 bases and J by 7 bases. The CDR3 loop is CAISDPGTGRQPQHF. In DNA, the CDR3 is TGTGCCATCAGTGACCCAGGGACAGGGAGACAGCCCCAGCATTTT.

This clonotype appeared a few times. CDR3 nucleotides: TGTGCCAGCAGCGCGGGTCAACCCTTCAGCTACAATGAGCAGTTCTTC. The encoded protein is CASSAGQPFSYNEQFF. The V gene is TRBV7-2, the J gene TRBJ2-1; tentatively, D is TRBD2 (5 bases). From germline, CDR1 is SGHTA and CDR2 FQGNSA. V was cut by 5 bases and J by 3 bases, with 17 bases left in between. The CDR3 runs to 16 residues.

This clonotype was observed at least ten times. The chain couples TRBV6-1 to TRBJ2-5; TRBD1 matches 7 bases. Unmatched junction bases numbered 10, after V lost 6 bases and J lost 3 bases. Germline CDR1 is MNHNS and CDR2 is SASEGT. This CDR3 contains 15 residues. The CDR3 nucleotides read TGTGCCAGCAGGATAAACAGGGGTAGGGAAGAGACCCAGTACTTC. This encodes CASRINRGREETQYF.

V gene TRBV5-1 combines with J gene TRBJ2-7; the D is unclear. Trimming shortened V by 6 bases and J by 5 bases, and 24 bases separated the two germline ends. Germline loops: CDR1 SGHRS, CDR2 YFSETQ. This CDR3 has 16 amino acids. The CDR3, as DNA: TGCGCCAGCACCAAAGACGTCTGGGTGTTAGGGAACGAGCAGTACTTC. Amino acid sequence: CASTKDVWVLGNEQYF. The full variable domain, rest sourced from reference TRBV5-1 and TRBJ2-7, is KAGVTQTPRYLIKTRGQQVTLSCSPISGHRSVSWYQQTPGQGLQFLFEYFSETQRNKGNFPGRFSGRQFSNSRSEMNVSTLELGDSALYLCASTKDVWVLGNEQYFGPGTRLTVT.

Concerning this clonotype itself: The junction shows a germline mismatch at one end, possibly a read error. The V and J genes are TRBV6-5 and TRBJ2-7, with TRBD2 identical over 7 bases. The CDR3 sequence is 14 residues long. Germline assignment: CDR1 MNHEY and CDR2 SVGAGI. The CDR3 region has the DNA TGTGTCAGCAGCCCCGGGACGAGCGGGATTGAGCAGTACTTC. Protein sequence: CVSSPGTSGIEQYF.

This chain links TRBV2 with TRBJ2-1, with 7 bases aligning to TRBD1. V gave up 6 bases and J gave up 0 bases; unmatched junction bases: 8. Germline CDR1 and CDR2: SNHLY and FYNNEI. The CDR3 is 16 residues long. In DNA, the CDR3 is TGTGCCAGCAGGCGTGCTCGGGACAGCTCCTACAATGAGCAGTTCTTC. Translating it yields CASRRARDSSYNEQFF. Combining the CDR3 with reference TRBV2 and TRBJ2-1 gives the whole variable domain EPEVTQTPSHQVTQMGQEVILRCVPISNHLYFYWYRQILGQKVEFLVSFYNNEISEKSEIFDDQFSVERPDGSNFTLKIRSTKLEDSAMYFCASRRARDSSYNEQFFGPGTRLTVL.

This clonotype was observed a few times. This sequence joins TRBV7-9 and TRBJ1-2; D unresolved. This CDR3 spans 14 amino acids. V lost 5 bases to trimming and J lost 7 bases, with 17 bases between them. Germline V gives CDR1 SEHNR, CDR2 FQNEAQ (reference sequence). CDR3 sequence: CASSPRLLSSGYTF. DNA of the CDR3: TGTGCCAGCAGCCCTCGACTGCTTTCAAGTGGCTACACCTTC.

Concerning this clonotype itself: At one of its ends the junction is not consistent with the germline gene, which may arise from a read error. The chain joins TRBV12-3 or TRBV12-4 to TRBJ2-3; TRBD2 agrees at 9 bases. CDR3 length: 15 amino acids. The CDR3 loop is CASGTSGTSTDAQYF. The CDR3 region has the DNA TGTGCCAGCGGCACAAGCGGGACTAGCACAGATGCGCAGTATTTT.

This clonotype has only a few counts. A much larger clonotype is one base distant, so this may be a read error. The J gene is TRBJ2-5, the V gene TRBV20-1; D is unresolved. CDR1 is DFQATT, CDR2 SNEGSKA, per germline (reference sequence). The CDR3 has 12 residues. CDR3 residues: CRAYVWEETQYF. DNA for the CDR3: TGCAGGGCATATGTCTGGGAAGAGACCCAGTACTTC.

This clonotype appeared many times. The V gene is TRBV29-1, the J gene TRBJ1-1; tentatively, D is TRBD1 (5 bases). Trimming pared 2 bases from V and 1 base from J, leaving 8 bases between. The CDR3 sequence is 13 residues long. From germline, CDR1 is SQVTM and CDR2 ANQGSEA. The CDR3 DNA reads as TGCAGCGTTGAAACAGGCAGGAACACTGAAGCTTTCTTT. Its protein product is CSVETGRNTEAFF.

This clonotype was picked up a small number of times. The V and J genes are TRBV6-5 and TRBJ1-1, with 7 bases identical to TRBD1. The germline V gene has CDR1 MNHEY and CDR2 SVGAGI. V lost 4 bases and J lost 0; bases outside the gene matches: 8. CDR3 length equals 16 residues. The CDR3 region is CASSSRTGEMNTEAFF. The CDR3 bases are TGTGCCAGCAGTTCAAGGACAGGCGAAATGAACACTGAAGCTTTCTTT.

This clonotype was seen at least ten times. J is TRBJ2-3 and V is TRBV29-1; 7 nucleotides line up with TRBD2. The CDR3 spans 13 residues. V was clipped by 4 bases and J by 3 bases; unmatched bases: 4. Germline lookup yields CDR1 SQVTM and CDR2 ANQGSEA. This CDR3 is CSVGAGPTDTQYF. CDR3 nucleotides: TGCAGCGTTGGAGCGGGGCCGACAGATACGCAGTATTTT.

The V gene is TRBV29-1, the J gene TRBJ2-3, with D maybe TRBD2 (5 bases). CDR1 is SQVTM, CDR2 ANQGSEA, per germline. Between the trimmed V and J ends, which lost 7 bases and 1 base, there was a span of 6 bases. The CDR3 has 11 amino acids. The CDR3 nucleotides are TGCAGCGCCGGGGGCACAGATACGCAGTATTTT. This translates into CSAGGTDTQYF.

This chain links TRBV6-5 with TRBJ1-1; maybe TRBD1 (5 bases). This CDR3 has 19 amino acids. The V end was cut by 0 bases, the J end by 3 bases, with 23 bases between. Germline V gives CDR1 MNHEY, CDR2 SVGAGI. The CDR3 region is CASSYSNWGMRLADTEAFF. The CDR3, as DNA: TGTGCCAGCAGTTACTCGAACTGGGGGATGAGGTTAGCGGACACTGAAGCTTTCTTT.

This clonotype was counted many times. The chain has TRBV29-1 and TRBJ2-1; D uncertain. The CDR3 runs 14 residues. Looked up from germline, CDR1 is SQVTM and CDR2 is ANQGSEA. The V and J ends lost 6 bases and 1 base respectively, with 13 bases between them. The CDR3 DNA reads TGCAGCGTAGCAGCAGGTTGGTCCTACAATGAGCAGTTCTTC. Translation: CSVAAGWSYNEQFF.

A word on this clonotype: The CDR3 does not close with the conserved phenylalanine or tryptophan, likely indicating a read error. V usage is TRBV27 and J usage is TRBJ2-1; D unclear. Trimming took 3 bases from V and 0 from J, leaving 6 bases between them. This CDR3 is built from 14 residues. In germline, CDR1 is MNHEY, CDR2 SMNVEV (reference sequence). Written as DNA, the CDR3 is TGTGCCAGCAGTTTGGGTAGCTCCTACAATGAGCAGTTCTCC. Its translation: CASSLGSSYNEQFS.

The chain employs TRBV6-1 and TRBJ2-1, with D maybe TRBD2 (6 bases). With 1 base removed from V and 7 bases from J, the gap between germline ends came to 14 bases. CDR1 and CDR2 (germline): MNHNS, SASEGT. The CDR3 consists of 15 residues. CDR3 DNA sequence: TGTGCCAGCAGTGAAGATGGGGGGTTAGTAAATGAGCAGTTCTTC. Its protein is CASSEDGGLVNEQFF.

Remarks on this clonotype: This sequence may be a read error, since a much larger clone differs from it by one base. The chain couples TRBV7-3 to TRBJ2-3; D is uncertain. The germline gives CDR1 SGHTA, CDR2 FQGTGA. The CDR3 loop spans 14 amino acids. The DNA of the CDR3 is TGTGCCTGCAGCATATTTGGGGGCACAGATACGCAGTATTTT. It specifies CACSIFGGTDTQYF.

The table lists this clonotype with a count of one. V is TRBV20-1 and J is TRBJ2-3; 9 positions agree with TRBD2. The CDR3 is 14 amino acids. Unmatched junction bases numbered 9, after V lost 5 bases and J lost 6 bases. Germline values: CDR1 DFQATT, CDR2 SNEGSKA (reference sequence). CDR3 amino acids: CSAWTSERGDTQYF. The CDR3 nucleotides are TGCAGTGCTTGGACTAGCGAGCGTGGGGATACGCAGTATTTT.

In nucleotides, the CDR3 is TGTGCCAGCAGTACCGGACAGGGTCGTGGCTACACCTTC. Translation gives CASSTGQGRGYTF. The chain combines TRBV6-5 with TRBJ1-2; 8 bases map to TRBD1. V shed 5 bases and J 7 bases; nucleotides not matched to a gene: 6. The germline V gene has CDR1 MNHEY and CDR2 SVGAGI. This CDR3 has 13 residues.

This rearrangement joins TRBV7-2 to TRBJ1-6; D unclear. Germline V gives CDR1 SGHTA, CDR2 FQGNSA. The V end lost 1 base, the J end lost 11 bases, and 9 bases lay between the germline ends. This CDR3 has 13 amino acids. DNA for the CDR3: TGTGCCAGCAGCTTAGAGGAGAGGACACCCCTCCACTTT. Encoded protein: CASSLEERTPLHF.

This clonotype was seen just once. Possible read error: a much larger clone is one base away. This sequence joins TRBV10-1 and TRBJ2-1; D call uncertain. CDR1 WNHNN and CDR2 SYGVQD come from the germline V gene (reference sequence). The CDR3 covers 15 residues. This CDR3 is CASRESKPGYNEQFF. The CDR3 nucleotides are TGCGCCAGCAGGGAGTCGAAACCGGGTTACAATGAGCAGTTCTTC.

The J gene is TRBJ2-3, the V gene TRBV11-2, with D perhaps TRBD2 (5 bases). There are 15 residues in the CDR3. Trimming removed 3 bases from V and 1 base from J, with 11 bases in between. Germline CDR1 SGHAT, CDR2 FQNNGV. Here the CDR3 reads CASSLWGVRTDTQYF. The CDR3, as DNA: TGTGCCAGCAGCTTGTGGGGAGTCCGCACAGATACGCAGTATTTT.

At least ten counts were recorded for this clonotype. This rearrangement joins TRBV5-1 to TRBJ1-2; tentative D call: TRBD1 (6 bases). Germline CDR1 is SGHRS and CDR2 is YFSETQ. The CDR3 has 14 amino acids. V dropped 4 bases and J dropped 1 base, with 11 bases sitting between them. CDR3 sequence reads: CASSPDRLNYGYTF. CDR3 coding DNA: TGCGCCAGCAGCCCGGACAGACTTAACTATGGCTACACCTTC. Full variable domain (missing parts from reference TRBV5-1 and TRBJ1-2): KAGVTQTPRYLIKTRGQQVTLSCSPISGHRSVSWYQQTPGQGLQFLFEYFSETQRNKGNFPGRFSGRQFSNSRSEMNVSTLELGDSALYLCASSPDRLNYGYTFGSGTRLTVV.

This clonotype has more than one count but fewer than ten. The chain carries TRBV6-1 and TRBJ2-7; TRBD1 is a possible D gene (5 bases). The germline V gene encodes CDR1 MNHNS and CDR2 SASEGT. There are 15 residues in the CDR3. V was pared by 6 bases and J by 4 bases, with 19 bases between. The CDR3 coding sequence is TGTGCCAGCAGGAAGGGGATAGCCGACGCATACGAGCAGTACTTC. It translates to CASRKGIADAYEQYF.

The rearrangement links TRBV15 to TRBJ1-3; D unresolved. The V gene's germline CDR1 is LNHNV and CDR2 YYDKDF (reference sequence). CDR3 length: 15 amino acids. Trimming removed 1 base at V and 4 bases at J, with 11 bases between. As DNA, the CDR3 is TGTGCCACCAGCAGAGCCCCGGGCCCAGGAAACACCATATATTTT. Amino acid sequence: CATSRAPGPGNTIYF.

This clonotype was detected a few times. The genes are TRBV20-1 and TRBJ2-7, with 9 nucleotides matching TRBD1. CDR1 and CDR2 (germline): DFQATT, SNEGSKA (reference sequence). V lost 3 bases and J lost 5; bases outside the gene matches: 11. The CDR3 is 15 amino acids. The CDR3 reads CSASAGTGNRNEQYF. CDR3 DNA: TGCAGTGCTAGCGCAGGGACAGGGAACAGGAACGAGCAGTACTTC.

This clonotype appeared many times. V gene TRBV5-6 combines with J gene TRBJ1-2; D remains unclear. The CDR3 is 14 amino acids. V lost 4 bases and J 5 bases, leaving 15 bases between the germline ends. Germline lookup yields CDR1 SGHDT and CDR2 YYEEEE. CDR3 nucleotide sequence: TGTGCCAGCAGCAGTTGGCAGGTATTATATGGCTACACCTTC. It encodes CASSSWQVLYGYTF.